This TCR beta chain was sequenced during a study of blood T cell repertoires in COVID-19. Across the study: Sample material is recorded as cDNA or gDNA derived from T cells, B-cell-depleted T cells, or PBMCs.

The CDR3 loop spans 15 amino acids. The germline CDR1 and CDR2 sequences are SGHRS and YFSETQ. V lost 1 base and J 0 bases, leaving 8 bases between the germline ends. Produced via immunoSEQ multiplex PCR; TCRdb's table is partial and in-frame only. The table includes 150,000 to 200,000 clones, roughly 86% detected once. The clonotype was recovered from a woman between 45 and 65 years old with acute or convalescent COVID-19. The chain recombines TRBV5-1 with TRBJ1-3, with D perhaps TRBD1 (5 bases). Sequencing was carried out using peripheral blood. The CDR3: CASSLWGGSGNTIYF. The CDR3 DNA sequence: TGCGCCAGCAGCTTGTGGGGGGGCTCTGGAAACACCATATATTTT. The complete variable domain, with remaining parts taken from reference TRBV5-1 and TRBJ1-3, reads KAGVTQTPRYLIKTRGQQVTLSCSPISGHRSVSWYQQTPGQGLQFLFEYFSETQRNKGNFPGRFSGRQFSNSRSEMNVSTLELGDSALYLCASSLWGGSGNTIYFGEGSWLTVV.